Reported below is one T cell receptor beta chain. What it binds is not known. This sample is part of a study of T cells after yellow fever vaccination. The study's findings and limits: Booster samples showed a return of most primary-vaccination clones (approximately 96% CD4, 70% to 90% CD8).

TCR cDNA was made by 5'RACE template switching, adding a universal primer site and UMIs. TCRdb passed the 5' RACE reads through MiXCR, listing each CDR3 protein once. The table has a few hundred thousand distinct CDR3 sequences, approximately 3.9% seen once. The germline V and J ends were trimmed by 4 bases and 1 base, with 9 bases remaining between them. The CDR3 has 14 amino acids. The clonotype comes from a man younger than 30 who received the YFV17D yellow fever vaccine. The gene calls are TRBV12-3 or TRBV12-4 and TRBJ2-3, with D unclear. The sample in question was PBMCs, obtained 5 days after the yellow fever booster vaccination. CDR3: CASSYSPRTDTQYF. CDR3 nucleotide sequence: TGTGCCAGCAGTTACAGCCCGCGCACAGATACGCAGTATTTT.